Each of the 32 T cell receptor beta chains below was sequenced from the same sample in a study of cytomegalovirus exposure and HLA in healthy donors. The PCR made use of 60 Vbeta and 13 Jbeta primers. The method was immunoSEQ multiplex PCR; TCRdb's version includes in-frame clones alone and lacks a portion of them. The sample yields roughly 150,000 clones, 80% to 85% seen once. Sequencing was performed on PBMCs. These receptors originate from a male donor in good health and CMV-seronegative.

The rearrangement joins TRBV5-4 to TRBJ2-1; no reliable D call. The CDR3 spans 13 residues. The V gene's germline CDR1 is SGHNT and CDR2 YYREEE (reference sequence). V lost 6 bases, J lost 5 bases, and 12 bases lay in between. The CDR3 DNA sequence: TGTGCCAGCACCCTCCGGGTCGACAATGAGCAGTTCTTC. Amino acid sequence: CASTLRVDNEQFF.

The genes are TRBV9 and TRBJ1-5; no reliable D call. V was cut by 3 bases and J by 0 bases, with 10 bases left in between. Germline assignment: CDR1 SGDLS and CDR2 YYNGEE. The CDR3 length is 15 residues. Here the CDR3 DNA reads TGTGCCAGCAGCGCCGCAGGTTATAGCAATCAGCCCCAGCATTTT. Amino acids: CASSAAGYSNQPQHF.

V and J are TRBV7-6 and TRBJ2-2, with TRBD1 identical over 7 bases. Germline lookup yields CDR1 SGHVS and CDR2 FNYEAQ. This CDR3 region has 17 residues. Trimming cost V 2 bases and J 0 bases; bases outside gene matches: 6. The CDR3 coding sequence is TGTGCCAGCAGCTTATTTCTGCAGGGGGCGAACACCGGGGAGCTGTTTTTT. Protein: CASSLFLQGANTGELFF.

V gene TRBV5-1 combines with J gene TRBJ1-1; D is unresolved. Germline-derived CDR1 and CDR2 are SGHRS and YFSETQ. Trimming removed 4 bases at V and 5 bases at J, with 15 bases between. The CDR3 is 14 amino acids. CDR3 bases: TGCGCCAGCAGCCGCGGCGGGGTTCGGACTGAAGCTTTCTTT. Its translation: CASSRGGVRTEAFF.

In regard to this clone: Other DNA sequences within the sample encode an identical CDR3. V is TRBV6-1 and J is TRBJ2-1; 10 nucleotides match TRBD2. CDR1 and CDR2 from the germline V gene are MNHNS and SASEGT. V gave up 7 bases and J gave up 7 bases; unmatched junction bases: 10. CDR3 length: 15 residues. The CDR3 is CASTERALAGNEQFF. The CDR3 DNA is TGTGCCAGCACCGAAAGAGCACTAGCGGGGAATGAGCAGTTCTTC.

This CDR3 is CASSFSGNMNTEAFF. The CDR3, as DNA: TGTGCCAGCAGCTTCTCGGGGAATATGAACACTGAAGCTTTCTTT. The genes are TRBV11-2 and TRBJ1-1, with D hard to call. Trimming cost V 3 bases and J 0 bases, with 11 bases left between them. The germline V gene has CDR1 SGHAT and CDR2 FQNNGV. CDR3 length: 15 amino acids.

The rearrangement joins TRBV4-1 to TRBJ1-3; tentative D call: TRBD1 (6 bases). V gave up 0 bases and J gave up 0 bases, with 18 bases separating them. The CDR3 spans 19 residues. Germline V gene lookup returns CDR1 MGHRA and CDR2 YSYEKL. The CDR3 loop reads CASSQDPNREASSGNTIYF. In DNA form, the CDR3 reads TGCGCCAGCAGCCAAGATCCAAACAGGGAAGCGAGCTCTGGAAACACCATATATTTT.

The rearrangement joins TRBV5-5 to TRBJ1-2; no clear D. Trimming left V 3 bases short and J 0 bases short, with 9 bases between. CDR3 length: 14 residues. CDR1 is SGHKS and CDR2 is YYEKEE in the germline V gene (reference sequence). The CDR3 DNA is TGTGCCAGCAGCTCCGGGCGGGCTAACTATGGCTACACCTTC. It codes for CASSSGRANYGYTF.

This sequence joins TRBV14 and TRBJ1-1; maybe TRBD1 (6 bases). Germline loops: CDR1 SGHDN, CDR2 FVKESK. V was pared by 1 base and J by 11 bases, with 14 bases between. This CDR3 is built from 13 residues. The CDR3 sequence: CASSQVPQGRAFF. The CDR3, as DNA: TGTGCCAGCAGCCAAGTCCCTCAGGGGCGTGCTTTCTTT.

The V call is TRBV7-8, the J call TRBJ1-6; D may be TRBD1 (6 bases). The V and J ends lost 5 bases and 10 bases respectively, with 18 bases between them. The CDR3 is 15 amino acids. Germline assignment: CDR1 SGHVS and CDR2 FQNEAQ. As DNA, the CDR3 is TGTGCCAGCAGCCGTAGGGTACAGGGTGACTCACCCCTCCACTTT. It translates to CASSRRVQGDSPLHF.

CDR3 nucleotides: TGCAGCGTCCGAGGTAGTGAAAAACTGTTTTTT. It translates to CSVRGSEKLFF. The chain carries TRBV29-1 and TRBJ1-4, with unresolved D. Germline V gene data show CDR1 as SQVTM and CDR2 as ANQGSEA. Trimming stripped 6 bases from V and 7 bases from J, with 9 bases between. CDR3 size: 11 residues.

The chain joins TRBV10-3 to TRBJ2-7; D unclear. Trimming took 0 bases from V and 2 from J, leaving 11 bases between them. Germline V gene lookup returns CDR1 ENHRY and CDR2 SYGVKD. The CDR3 sequence is 15 residues long. For the CDR3, the DNA is TGTGCCATCAGTGAGTCTGGCAGATTCGCCTACGAGCAGTACTTC. It yields the protein CAISESGRFAYEQYF.

This clone was recorded once. The chain carries TRBV7-2 and TRBJ2-3; a possible D gene is TRBD2 (7 bases). CDR1 is SGHTA and CDR2 is FQGNSA in the germline V gene. V lost 3 bases and J 1 base, leaving 11 bases between the germline ends. CDR3 size: 15 residues. CDR3 region: CASSFGGGRTDTQYF. In DNA form, the CDR3 reads TGTGCCAGCAGCTTTGGCGGGGGCCGCACAGATACGCAGTATTTT.

This sequence joins TRBV2 and TRBJ1-5; TRBD1 might be the D (5 bases). Between the trimmed V and J ends, which lost 7 bases and 3 bases, there was a span of 10 bases. This CDR3 region has 13 residues. The germline V gene encodes CDR1 SNHLY and CDR2 FYNNEI. CDR3: CASTGDFNQPQHF. The CDR3 DNA reads TGTGCCAGCACCGGGGACTTCAATCAGCCCCAGCATTTT.

The rearrangement links TRBV7-9 to TRBJ1-2, with a tentative D call TRBD1 (6 bases). Germline CDR1 SEHNR, CDR2 FQNEAQ (reference sequence). This CDR3 contains 15 residues. Trimming removed 5 bases from V and 0 bases from J, with 13 bases in between. In nucleotides, the CDR3 is TGTGCCAGCAGCAAAAGACAGGACTCTAACTATGGCTACACCTTC. Protein sequence: CASSKRQDSNYGYTF.

The chain carries TRBV7-8 and TRBJ2-1; TRBD1 matches at 7 bases. With 6 bases clipped from V and 0 bases from J, the junction kept 8 bases outside the gene matches. The CDR3 has 16 residues. From germline, CDR1 is SGHVS and CDR2 FQNEAQ. The DNA of the CDR3 is TGTGCCAGCAGGCCGCCGGGACAGAGCTCCTACAATGAGCAGTTCTTC. This sequence encodes CASRPPGQSSYNEQFF.

The chain combines TRBV7-9 with TRBJ1-1, with D uncertain. The germline gives CDR1 SEHNR, CDR2 FQNEAQ (reference sequence). The CDR3 length is 12 residues. Trimming removed 11 bases at V and 4 bases at J, with 14 bases between. The CDR3 region is CAAHPGVTEAFF. In DNA, the CDR3 is TGTGCCGCGCATCCAGGCGTCACTGAAGCTTTCTTT.

The V and J genes are TRBV2 and TRBJ1-1; the D is unclear. This CDR3 has 13 residues. Trimming cost V 6 bases and J 4 bases, with 12 bases left between them. Germline loops: CDR1 SNHLY, CDR2 FYNNEI. The CDR3 sequence is CASRAAGSTEAFF. Here the CDR3 DNA reads TGTGCCAGCAGGGCCGCTGGGAGCACTGAAGCTTTCTTT.

The V call is TRBV6-6, the J call TRBJ1-1; 8 bases line up with TRBD1. V was clipped by 2 bases and J by 11 bases; unmatched bases: 4. The CDR3 runs 12 residues. The germline CDR1 and CDR2 sequences are MNHNY and SVGAGI (reference sequence). The DNA for the CDR3 is TGTGCCAGCAGTTACGACAGGGGTAGTGCTTTCTTT. Encoded protein: CASSYDRGSAFF.

The CDR3 DNA follows: TGTGCCAGCAGCTTAGAAACCGGGACTAGCAACACCGGGGAGCTGTTTTTT. This codes for CASSLETGTSNTGELFF. J is TRBJ2-2 and V is TRBV7-6; 9 positions match TRBD2. This CDR3 spans 17 amino acids. Trimming at V came to 1 base and at J to 2 bases, leaving 5 bases not matched to a gene. CDR1 SGHVS and CDR2 FNYEAQ come from the germline V gene.

V usage is TRBV5-6 and J usage is TRBJ1-5, with D possibly TRBD1 on 5 matching bases. Germline V CDR1 and CDR2: SGHDT, YYEEEE. V shed 2 bases and J shed 1 base, with 7 bases lying between them. The CDR3 spans 14 residues. DNA of the CDR3: TGTGCCAGCAGCTTCCGGGGGAGCAATCAGCCCCAGCATTTT. This encodes CASSFRGSNQPQHF. The full variable domain, rest sourced from reference TRBV5-6 and TRBJ1-5, is DAGVTQSPTHLIKTRGQQVTLRCSPKSGHDTVSWYQQALGQGPQFIFQYYEEEERQRGNFPDRFSGHQFPNYSSELNVNALLLGDSALYLCASSFRGSNQPQHFGDGTRLSIL.

V is TRBV25-1 and J is TRBJ1-1, with TRBD1 matching over 10 bases. The CDR3 length is 13 residues. The germline gives CDR1 MGHDK, CDR2 SYGVNS. V shed 7 bases and J 7 bases; nucleotides not matched to a gene: 6. CDR3 DNA: TGTGCCAGCAATGGACAGGGGGTCGGTGAAGCTTTCTTT. Protein sequence: CASNGQGVGEAFF.

This clone was found once. Additional DNA sequences in this sample encode the identical CDR3. The chain employs TRBV10-3 and TRBJ2-7; D perhaps matches TRBD2 (5 bases). This CDR3 is 11 amino acids long. The ends were cut back, 9 bases at V and 3 bases at J, with 9 bases in the middle. Germline CDR1 reads ENHRY; CDR2 reads SYGVKD. CDR3 DNA: TGTGCCATTACGGGGAACTACGAGCAGTACTTC. It specifies CAITGNYEQYF.

The V gene is TRBV4-3, the J gene TRBJ1-2, with D possibly being TRBD1 (6 bases). Trimming shortened V by 4 bases and J by 8 bases, and 14 bases separated the two germline ends. Looked up from germline, CDR1 is LGHNA and CDR2 is YSLEER. This CDR3 has 13 amino acids. CDR3 protein: CASSLTGLEGYTF. The CDR3 DNA follows: TGCGCCAGCAGCCTGACAGGCCTTGAGGGCTACACCTTC.

This clone was detected a few times. The chain couples TRBV5-5 to TRBJ1-3; D not certain. CDR1 is SGHKS and CDR2 is YYEKEE in the germline V gene (reference sequence). Trimming removed 3 bases at V and 3 bases at J, with 19 bases between. This CDR3 has 17 residues. The CDR3 nucleotides are TGTGCCAGCAGCTCCGAAAGCGACGTTCATTATGGAAACACCATATATTTT. Its translation is CASSSESDVHYGNTIYF.

The V gene is TRBV19, the J gene TRBJ1-1; unclear D gene. The CDR3 loop spans 13 amino acids. Germline CDR1 reads LNHDA; CDR2 reads SQIVND (reference sequence). Trimming removed 4 bases from V and 1 base from J, with 7 bases in between. The CDR3 reads CASSSGKNTEAFF. DNA for the CDR3: TGTGCCAGTAGTAGCGGTAAGAACACTGAAGCTTTCTTT.

V is TRBV6-6 and J is TRBJ1-3; possibly TRBD1 for D (6 bases). The germline gives CDR1 MNHNY, CDR2 SVGAGI (reference sequence). The CDR3 is 14 residues long. Between the trimmed V and J ends, which lost 7 bases and 0 bases, there was a span of 10 bases. The CDR3 reads CASIRGNSGNTIYF. The CDR3 region has the DNA TGTGCCAGCATAAGGGGGAACTCTGGAAACACCATATATTTT.

This sequence joins TRBV12-5 and TRBJ1-5, with 7 bases fitting TRBD1. Germline-derived CDR1 and CDR2 are LGHNT and FRNRAP. This CDR3 is 20 amino acids long. The V gene end was trimmed by 2 bases and the J gene end by 1 base; junction bases not matched to a gene: 17. Written as DNA, the CDR3 is TGTGCTAGTGGTTTGCCCATGAACAGGGGTAGAAGGGAAAGCAATCAGCCCCAGCATTTT. As protein: CASGLPMNRGRRESNQPQHF.

Comment on this clone: This CDR3 is also generated by other DNA sequences in the sample. The V call is TRBV4-1, the J call TRBJ2-5; 8 bases are a match to TRBD1. This CDR3 is built from 15 residues. V was pared by 0 bases and J by 9 bases, with 9 bases of the junction left unmatched. Germline V gene data show CDR1 as MGHRA and CDR2 as YSYEKL. For the CDR3, the DNA is TGCGCCAGCAGCCAAGAGGTGACAGGGGCTATACCCCAGTACTTC. This sequence encodes CASSQEVTGAIPQYF.

This clone was picked up a small number of times. The V and J genes are TRBV15 and TRBJ2-5; 7 positions agree with TRBD2. J was trimmed by 4 bases and V by 0 bases; bases with no gene match: 11. CDR1 is LNHNV and CDR2 is YYDKDF in the germline V gene (reference sequence). The CDR3 is 17 amino acids. CDR3 in DNA: TGTGCCACCAGCAGAGAGGGGCTAGCGGTCCCCGGAGAGACCCAGTACTTC. Its translation is CATSREGLAVPGETQYF.

The chain combines TRBV7-6 with TRBJ1-1; 7 nucleotides match TRBD1. Trimming at V came to 3 bases and at J to 5 bases, leaving 3 bases not matched to a gene. From germline, CDR1 is SGHVS and CDR2 FNYEAQ. The CDR3 length is 13 residues. CDR3 amino acids: CASSLGQPTEAFF. Here the CDR3 DNA reads TGTGCCAGCAGCTTGGGACAGCCTACTGAAGCTTTCTTT.

The chain carries TRBV30 and TRBJ2-1; D perhaps matches TRBD2 (7 bases). The CDR3 loop spans 13 amino acids. V was clipped by 5 bases and J by 7 bases, with 15 bases between them. Germline assignment: CDR1 GTSNPN and CDR2 SVGIG (reference sequence). CDR3 nucleotide sequence: TGTGCCTGGGAGGGGGGGCATAGGAATGAGCAGTTCTTC. This gives the protein CAWEGGHRNEQFF.